This TCR beta chain was sequenced for a study of human T cells and chemical hapten exposure. Study-level information: On about 2 cm by about 2 cm of upper inner arm skin, sensitization was performed with 2% DPC. Doses of diphenylcyclopropenone went to the patients' scalps weekly throughout the roughly 24-week study. How much TCR each sample yielded varied, mostly because pooled library volumes differed slightly.

Study-wide results and caveats: Compared to controls, expanded TCRs made significantly more large clusters of similar CDR3s.

V was clipped by 4 bases and J by 5 bases, with 20 bases between them. CDR1 is LNHNV, CDR2 YYDKDF, per germline (reference sequence). The CDR3 covers 16 residues. This clonotype was counted ten times or more. No antigen is known for it. TCRdb reprocessed the RACE reads with MiXCR, giving one entry per CDR3 protein. The sample yields about 120,000 distinct CDR3 sequences, over 9% seen once. Time point: patch test 3, about 24 weeks after DPC sensitization. Treatment given: therapeutic diphenylcyclopropenone sensitization with weekly scalp DPC. The sequence was obtained from a woman aged 45-65 years with alopecia areata. Some clones in this sample may be carry-over from other donors' samples. The chain is built from TRBV15 and TRBJ2-5; D unresolved. Sequencing used whole blood, obtained in connection with sensitization to the hapten diphenylcyclopropenone (DPC). This CDR3 is CATSTDRNGFLETQYF. CDR3 bases: TGTGCCACCAGCACCGACCGGAACGGGTTTTTGGAGACCCAGTACTTC.